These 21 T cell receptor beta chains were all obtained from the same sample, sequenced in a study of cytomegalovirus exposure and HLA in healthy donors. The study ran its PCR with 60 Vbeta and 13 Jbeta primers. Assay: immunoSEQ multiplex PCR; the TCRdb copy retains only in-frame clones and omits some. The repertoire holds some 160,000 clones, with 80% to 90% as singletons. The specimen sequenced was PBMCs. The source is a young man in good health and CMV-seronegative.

CDR3 bases: TGCGCCAGCAGCCAAGGCGATCCTGGAAACACCATATATTTT. Translating gives CASSQGDPGNTIYF. V gene TRBV4-1 combines with J gene TRBJ1-3; D gene ambiguous. V gave up 1 base and J gave up 2 bases, with 6 bases separating them. This CDR3 region has 14 residues. Germline loops: CDR1 MGHRA, CDR2 YSYEKL.

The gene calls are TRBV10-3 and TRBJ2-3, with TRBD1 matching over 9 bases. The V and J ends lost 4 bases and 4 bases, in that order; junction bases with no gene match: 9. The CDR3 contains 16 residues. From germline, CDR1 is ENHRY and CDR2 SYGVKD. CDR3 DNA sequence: TGTGCCATCAGTGGTGCCCGGGACAGGGACCCAGATACGCAGTATTTT. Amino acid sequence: CAISGARDRDPDTQYF.

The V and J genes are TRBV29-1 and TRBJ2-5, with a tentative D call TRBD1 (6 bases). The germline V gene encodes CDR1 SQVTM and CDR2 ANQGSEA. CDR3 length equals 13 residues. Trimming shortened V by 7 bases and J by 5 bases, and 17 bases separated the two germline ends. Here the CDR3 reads CSAGATSGETQYF. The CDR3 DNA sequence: TGCAGCGCAGGGGCCACATCGGGGGAGACCCAGTACTTC. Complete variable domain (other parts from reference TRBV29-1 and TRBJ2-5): SAVISQKPSRDICQRGTSLTIQCQVDSQVTMMFWYRQQPGQSLTLIATANQGSEATYESGFVIDKFPISRPNLTFSTLTVSNMSPEDSSIYLCSAGATSGETQYFGPGTRLLVL.

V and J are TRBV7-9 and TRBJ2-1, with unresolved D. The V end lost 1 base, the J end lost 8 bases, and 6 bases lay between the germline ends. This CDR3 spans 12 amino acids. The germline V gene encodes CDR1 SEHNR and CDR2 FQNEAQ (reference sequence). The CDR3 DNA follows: TGTGCCAGCAGCTTAGTACTCGATGAGCAGTTCTTC. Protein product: CASSLVLDEQFF.

The CDR3 DNA reads TGCGCCAGCAGTCAGCCTTACAGGGGGCGCTGTGGTGCTGAAGCTTTCTTT. Translating it yields CASSQPYRGRCGAEAFF. The genes are TRBV23-1 and TRBJ1-1, with TRBD1 matching 9 bases. TRBV23-1 is reported as an ORF; its role is uncertain. The trim removed 3 bases at V and 6 bases at J, leaving 14 bases unmatched. CDR3 length equals 17 residues.

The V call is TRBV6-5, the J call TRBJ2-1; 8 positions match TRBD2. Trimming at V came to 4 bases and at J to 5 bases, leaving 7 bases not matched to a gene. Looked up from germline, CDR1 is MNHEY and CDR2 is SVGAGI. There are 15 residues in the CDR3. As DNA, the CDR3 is TGTGCCAGCAGTTTTGACGGGAGGGCGGACAATGAGCAGTTCTTC. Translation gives CASSFDGRADNEQFF.

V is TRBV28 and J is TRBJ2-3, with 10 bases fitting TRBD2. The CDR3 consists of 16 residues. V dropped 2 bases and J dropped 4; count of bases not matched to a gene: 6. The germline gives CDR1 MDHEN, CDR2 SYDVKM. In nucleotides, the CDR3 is TGTGCCAGCAGTTTAGGGCTAGCGGGAGTGGCAGATACGCAGTATTTT. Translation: CASSLGLAGVADTQYF. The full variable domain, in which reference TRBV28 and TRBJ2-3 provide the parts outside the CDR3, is DVKVTQSSRYLVKRTGEKVFLECVQDMDHENMFWYRQDPGLGLRLIYFSYDVKMKEKGDIPEGYSVSREKKERFSLILESASTNQTSMYLCASSLGLAGVADTQYFGPGTRLTVL.

The CDR3 sequence: CASTKRVPAEAFF. The DNA for the CDR3 is TGTGCCAGCACTAAGAGGGTACCGGCTGAAGCTTTCTTT. The V call is TRBV2, the J call TRBJ1-1; D not resolved. The CDR3 length is 13 residues. The V and J ends lost 7 bases and 6 bases respectively, with 15 bases between them. Germline V gene data show CDR1 as SNHLY and CDR2 as FYNNEI.

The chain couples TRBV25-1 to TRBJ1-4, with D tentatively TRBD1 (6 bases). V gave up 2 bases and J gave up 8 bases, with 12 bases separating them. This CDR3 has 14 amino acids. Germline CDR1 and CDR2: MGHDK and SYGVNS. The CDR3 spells CASSEGAGGEKLFF. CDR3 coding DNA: TGTGCCAGCAGTGAAGGAGCGGGGGGCGAAAAACTGTTTTTT.

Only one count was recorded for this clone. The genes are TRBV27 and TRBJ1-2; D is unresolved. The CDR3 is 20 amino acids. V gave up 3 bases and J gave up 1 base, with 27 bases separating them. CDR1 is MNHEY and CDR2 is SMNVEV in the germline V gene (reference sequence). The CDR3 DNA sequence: TGTGCCAGCAGTTTGTATGGAGTGTCTGGAGGCCAACACGTTAACTATGGCTACACCTTC. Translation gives CASSLYGVSGGQHVNYGYTF.

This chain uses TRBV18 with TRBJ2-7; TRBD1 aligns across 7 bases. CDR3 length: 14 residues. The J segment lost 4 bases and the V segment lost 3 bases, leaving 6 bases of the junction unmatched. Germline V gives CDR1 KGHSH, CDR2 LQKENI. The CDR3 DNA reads TGTGCCAGCTCACCCCCGACAGGGCAATACGAGCAGTACTTC. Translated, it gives CASSPPTGQYEQYF.

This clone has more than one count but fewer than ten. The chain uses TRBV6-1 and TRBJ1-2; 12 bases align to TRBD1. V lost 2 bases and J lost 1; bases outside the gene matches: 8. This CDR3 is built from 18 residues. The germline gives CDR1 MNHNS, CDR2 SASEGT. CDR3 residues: CASSEPPGQGAFNYGYTF. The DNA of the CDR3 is TGTGCCAGCAGTGAACCCCCGGGACAGGGGGCATTTAACTATGGCTACACCTTC.

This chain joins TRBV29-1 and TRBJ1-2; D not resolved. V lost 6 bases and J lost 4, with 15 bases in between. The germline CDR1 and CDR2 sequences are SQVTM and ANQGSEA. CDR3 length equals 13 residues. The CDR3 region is CSVGPRGTYGYTF. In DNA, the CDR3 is TGCAGCGTAGGCCCCCGGGGAACCTATGGCTACACCTTC.

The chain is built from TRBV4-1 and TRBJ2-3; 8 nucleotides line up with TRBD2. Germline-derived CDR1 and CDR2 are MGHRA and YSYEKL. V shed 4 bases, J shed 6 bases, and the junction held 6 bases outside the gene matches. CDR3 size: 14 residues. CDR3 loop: CASSLSGRVDTQYF. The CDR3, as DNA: TGCGCCAGCAGCCTGAGCGGGAGAGTCGATACGCAGTATTTT.

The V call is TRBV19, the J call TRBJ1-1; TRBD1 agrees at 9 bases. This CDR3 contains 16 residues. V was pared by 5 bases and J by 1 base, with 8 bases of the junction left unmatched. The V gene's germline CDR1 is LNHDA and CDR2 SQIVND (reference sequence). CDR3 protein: CASSLWTGAWNTEAFF. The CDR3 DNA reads TGTGCCAGTAGTCTATGGACAGGGGCATGGAACACTGAAGCTTTCTTT.

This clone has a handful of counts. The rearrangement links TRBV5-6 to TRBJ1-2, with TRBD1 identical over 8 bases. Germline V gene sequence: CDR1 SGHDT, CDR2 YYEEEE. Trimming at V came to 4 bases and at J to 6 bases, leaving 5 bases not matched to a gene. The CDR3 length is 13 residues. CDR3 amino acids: CASSPQGVHGYTF. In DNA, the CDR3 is TGTGCCAGCAGCCCACAGGGGGTCCATGGCTACACCTTC.

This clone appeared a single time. CDR3 amino acids: CAWSLRLAGPYEQYF. The CDR3 DNA reads TGTGCCTGGAGCCTGCGACTAGCGGGACCCTACGAGCAGTACTTC. V gene TRBV30 combines with J gene TRBJ2-7, with 11 bases fitting TRBD2. Trimming at V came to 3 bases and at J to 2 bases, leaving 6 bases not matched to a gene. The CDR3 length is 15 residues. CDR1 and CDR2 from the germline V gene are GTSNPN and SVGIG (reference sequence).

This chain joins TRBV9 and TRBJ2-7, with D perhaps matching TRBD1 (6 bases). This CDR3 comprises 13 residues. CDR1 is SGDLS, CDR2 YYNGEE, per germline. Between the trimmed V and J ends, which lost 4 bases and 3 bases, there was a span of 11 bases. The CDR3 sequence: CASSPGQNYEQYF. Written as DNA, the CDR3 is TGTGCCAGCAGCCCCGGACAGAACTACGAGCAGTACTTC.

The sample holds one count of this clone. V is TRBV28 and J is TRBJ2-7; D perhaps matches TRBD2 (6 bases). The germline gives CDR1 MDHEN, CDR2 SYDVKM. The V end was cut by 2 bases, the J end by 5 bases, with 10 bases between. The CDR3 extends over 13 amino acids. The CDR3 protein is CASSLGTLNEQYF. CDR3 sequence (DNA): TGTGCCAGCAGTTTAGGGACTCTCAACGAGCAGTACTTC.

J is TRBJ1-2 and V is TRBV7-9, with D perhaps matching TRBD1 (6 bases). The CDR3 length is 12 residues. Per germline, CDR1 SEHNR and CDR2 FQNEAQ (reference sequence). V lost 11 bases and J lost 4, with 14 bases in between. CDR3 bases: TGTGCCGTCCCAGGGGAGAGCTATGGCTACACCTTC. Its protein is CAVPGESYGYTF.

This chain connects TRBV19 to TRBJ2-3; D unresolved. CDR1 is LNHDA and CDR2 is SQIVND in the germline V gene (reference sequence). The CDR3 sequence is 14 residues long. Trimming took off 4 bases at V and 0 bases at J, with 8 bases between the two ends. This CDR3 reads CASSNLGSTDTQYF. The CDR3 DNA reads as TGTGCCAGTAGTAACCTCGGGAGCACAGATACGCAGTATTTT.